The T cell receptor (beta chain) under discussion was sequenced for a study of T cell responses to AZD1222 COVID-19 vaccine. Whole-study context: Second doses were pooled across both intervals (about 4 or about 12 weeks).

This table comes from immunoSEQ multiplex PCR, and its TCRdb copy is limited to in-frame clones, with some not included. The repertoire includes about 150,000 clones, roughly nine tenths of them detected once, and 1.5% sits in the top ten. General observations from the study: White British people made up most donors, females outnumbered males, and clonal diversity was possibly underestimated. Nearly half of the spike-specific TCRs reportedly recognize variant regions that carry no mutations.

Trimming removed 5 bases from V and 0 bases from J, with 12 bases in between. From germline, CDR1 is SGHRS and CDR2 YFSETQ. There are 16 residues in the CDR3. Concerning this clone itself: The antigen remains unidentified.

The TCR sequence derives from an adult in good health. Specimen: peripheral blood, collected on day 0 of AZD1222 vaccination. The chain links TRBV5-1 to TRBJ1-6; a possible D gene is TRBD1 (5 bases). CDR3 residues: CASRPRGDSYNSPLHF. DNA of the CDR3: TGCGCCAGCAGACCCCGGGGGGACTCCTATAATTCACCCCTCCACTTT.